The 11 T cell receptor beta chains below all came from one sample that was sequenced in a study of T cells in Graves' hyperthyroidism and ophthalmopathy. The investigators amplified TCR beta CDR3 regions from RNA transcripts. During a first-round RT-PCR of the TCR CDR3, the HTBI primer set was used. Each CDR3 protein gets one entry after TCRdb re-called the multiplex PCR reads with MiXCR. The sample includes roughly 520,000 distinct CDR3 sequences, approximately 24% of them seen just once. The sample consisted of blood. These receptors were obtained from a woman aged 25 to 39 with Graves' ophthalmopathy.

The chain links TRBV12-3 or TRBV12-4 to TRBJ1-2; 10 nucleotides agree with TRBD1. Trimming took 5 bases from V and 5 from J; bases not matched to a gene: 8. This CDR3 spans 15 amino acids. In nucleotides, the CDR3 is TGTGCCAGCAGTCCCAGACAGGGGGCTGGGTATGGCTACACCTTC. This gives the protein CASSPRQGAGYGYTF.

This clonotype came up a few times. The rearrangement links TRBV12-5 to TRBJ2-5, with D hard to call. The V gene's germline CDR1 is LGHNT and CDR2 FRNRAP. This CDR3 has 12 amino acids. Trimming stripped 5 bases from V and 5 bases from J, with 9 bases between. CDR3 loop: CASGPISETQYF. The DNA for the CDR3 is TGTGCTAGTGGTCCTATCTCGGAGACCCAGTACTTC. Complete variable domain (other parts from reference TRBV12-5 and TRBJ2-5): DARVTQTPRHKVTEMGQEVTMRCQPILGHNTVFWYRQTMMQGLELLAYFRNRAPLDDSGMPKDRFSAEMPDATLATLKIQPSEPRDSAVYFCASGPISETQYFGPGTRLLVL.

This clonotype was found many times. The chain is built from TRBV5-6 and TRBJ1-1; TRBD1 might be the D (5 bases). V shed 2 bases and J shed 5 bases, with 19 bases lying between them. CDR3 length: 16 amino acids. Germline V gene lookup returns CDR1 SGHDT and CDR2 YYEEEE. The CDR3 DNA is TGTGCCAGCAGCTTAAACAAGGGGTATTGGCATACTGAAGCTTTCTTT. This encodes CASSLNKGYWHTEAFF.

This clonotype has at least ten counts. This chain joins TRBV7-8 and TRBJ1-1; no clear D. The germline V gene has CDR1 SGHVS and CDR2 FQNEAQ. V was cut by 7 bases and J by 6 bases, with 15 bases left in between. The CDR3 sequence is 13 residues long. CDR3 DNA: TGTGCCAGCAAGGACTGGGGAAGTCCTGAAGCTTTCTTT. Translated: CASKDWGSPEAFF.

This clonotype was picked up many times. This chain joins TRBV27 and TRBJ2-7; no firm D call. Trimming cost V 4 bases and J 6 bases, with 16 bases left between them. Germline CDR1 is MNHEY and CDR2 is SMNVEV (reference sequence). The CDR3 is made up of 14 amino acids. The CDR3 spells CASSSADQIGEQYF. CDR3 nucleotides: TGTGCCAGCAGTTCTGCCGACCAAATCGGCGAGCAGTACTTC.

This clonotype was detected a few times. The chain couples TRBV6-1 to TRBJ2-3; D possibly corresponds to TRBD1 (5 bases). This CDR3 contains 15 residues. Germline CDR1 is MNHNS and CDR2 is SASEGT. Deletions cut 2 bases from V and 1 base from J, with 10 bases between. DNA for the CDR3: TGTGCCAGCAGTGAAACGTTAGGGGGCACAGATACGCAGTATTTT. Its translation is CASSETLGGTDTQYF.

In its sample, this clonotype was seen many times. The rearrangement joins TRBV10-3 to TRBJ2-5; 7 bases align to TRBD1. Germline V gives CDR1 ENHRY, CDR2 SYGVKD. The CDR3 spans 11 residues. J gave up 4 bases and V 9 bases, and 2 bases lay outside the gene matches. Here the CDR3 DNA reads TGTGCCATTGGACAGGCAGAGACCCAGTACTTC. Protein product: CAIGQAETQYF.

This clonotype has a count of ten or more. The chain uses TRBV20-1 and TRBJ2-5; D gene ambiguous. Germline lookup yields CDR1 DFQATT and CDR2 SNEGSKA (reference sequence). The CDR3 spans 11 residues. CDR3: CSSSQQETQYF. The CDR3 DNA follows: TGCAGCAGCAGCCAACAAGAGACCCAGTACTTC.

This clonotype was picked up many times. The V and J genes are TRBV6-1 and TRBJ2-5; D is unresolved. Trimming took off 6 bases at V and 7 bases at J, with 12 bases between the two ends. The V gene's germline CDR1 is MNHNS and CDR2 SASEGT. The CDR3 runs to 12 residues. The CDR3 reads CASRPNVGTQYF. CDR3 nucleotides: TGTGCCAGCAGGCCAAATGTTGGGACCCAGTACTTC.

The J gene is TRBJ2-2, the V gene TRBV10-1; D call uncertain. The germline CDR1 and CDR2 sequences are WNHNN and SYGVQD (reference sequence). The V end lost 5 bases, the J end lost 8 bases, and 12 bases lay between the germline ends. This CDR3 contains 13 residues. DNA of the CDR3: TGCGCCAGCAGTAAAGATACCCCGGGGGAGCTGTTTTTT. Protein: CASSKDTPGELFF.

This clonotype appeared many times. The CDR3 coding sequence is TGTGCCACCAGTGATGGACCGGGATGGGGTCAGCCCCAGCATTTT. This translates into CATSDGPGWGQPQHF. The rearrangement joins TRBV24-1 to TRBJ1-5; D gene unclear. CDR1 is KGHDR and CDR2 is SFDVKD in the germline V gene. The CDR3 has 15 residues. Trimming cost V 3 bases and J 6 bases, with 14 bases left between them.